This TCR beta chain was identified in a study of cytomegalovirus exposure and HLA in healthy donors. J was trimmed by 8 bases and V by 0 bases; bases with no gene match: 7. The germline CDR1 and CDR2 sequences are MNHEY and SVGAGI. The CDR3 length is 16 residues. Primers included in the PCR were 60 Vbeta and 13 Jbeta primers. TCRdb's copy holds only in-frame clones and misses some; the assay was immunoSEQ multiplex PCR. The sample lists some 160,000 clones, around 80% seen once, with over 1.1% in the top ten. This chain uses TRBV6-5 with TRBJ2-1; 10 bases are shared with TRBD2. This clonotype originated in a male donor in good health and CMV-seronegative. Sequencing was done on a sample of PBMCs. The CDR3 DNA follows: TGTGCCAGCAGTTACTCGGGGGCTAGCGGGAGCGATGAGCAGTTCTTC. Residues: CASSYSGASGSDEQFF.